The entry below describes one TCR beta chain. Its antigen remains unidentified. The treatment is: around 19 received Ad26.COV2.S at low or high dose, single or two shots; 5 received placebo; per-sample allocation not given. Samples were taken on day 63 after the first vaccine or placebo injection. The source of the sample is a study of Ad26.COV2.S vaccination and SARS-CoV-2 variants. Study overall: Donor was one of the participants in the Ad26.COV2.S arm of the COV1001 trial. The vaccine Ad26.COV2.S was put into the muscle once, or twice with 56 days between. The study's findings and limits: Quantification of TCR breadth and depth may have yielded underestimates of total T cell responses. Spike-specific TCR breadth was greater in vaccine than placebo recipients.

The data were produced by immunoSEQ multiplex PCR, yet TCRdb's version contains in-frame clones alone and is incomplete. This table holds hundreds of thousands of clones, 80% to 90% found once. V was pared by 1 base and J by 2 bases, with 12 bases between. The CDR3 covers 16 residues. Germline values: CDR1 KGHSH, CDR2 LQKENI. This chain uses TRBV18 with TRBJ1-5; D is perhaps TRBD1 (5 bases). The clonotype originates from a person between 18 and 60 years old who received the Ad26.COV2.S COVID-19 vaccine or a placebo. This sample comprised peripheral blood, obtained in a trial of Ad26.COV2.S vaccine versus placebo. The CDR3 DNA follows: TGTGCCAGCTCACCACAGGCGGGGGACCGCAATCAGCCCCAGCATTTT. Translation: CASSPQAGDRNQPQHF. Combining the CDR3 with reference TRBV18 and TRBJ1-5 gives the whole variable domain NAGVMQNPRHLVRRRGQEARLRCSPMKGHSHVYWYRQLPEEGLKFMVYLQKENIIDESGMPKERFSAEFPKEGPSILRIQQVVRGDSAAYFCASSPQAGDRNQPQHFGDGTRLSIL.